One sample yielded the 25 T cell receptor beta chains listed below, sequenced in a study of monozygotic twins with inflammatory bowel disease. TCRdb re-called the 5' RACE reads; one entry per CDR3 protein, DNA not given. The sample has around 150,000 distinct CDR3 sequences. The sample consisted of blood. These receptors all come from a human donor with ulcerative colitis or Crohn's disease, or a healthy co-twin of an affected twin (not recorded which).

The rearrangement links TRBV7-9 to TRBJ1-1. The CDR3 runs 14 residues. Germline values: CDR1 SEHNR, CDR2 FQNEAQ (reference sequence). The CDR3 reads CASRVERGGTEAFF.

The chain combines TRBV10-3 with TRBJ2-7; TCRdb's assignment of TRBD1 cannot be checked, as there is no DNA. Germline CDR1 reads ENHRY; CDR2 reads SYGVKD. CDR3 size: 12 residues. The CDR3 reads CAIGSGAHEQYF.

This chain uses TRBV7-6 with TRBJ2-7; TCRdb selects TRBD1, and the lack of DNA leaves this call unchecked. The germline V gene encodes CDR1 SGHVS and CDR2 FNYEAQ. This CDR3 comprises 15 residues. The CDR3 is CASSIRAGGSYEQYF.

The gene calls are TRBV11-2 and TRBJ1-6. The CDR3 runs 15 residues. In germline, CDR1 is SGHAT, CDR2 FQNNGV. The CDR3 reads CASSLQGWGNSPLHF.

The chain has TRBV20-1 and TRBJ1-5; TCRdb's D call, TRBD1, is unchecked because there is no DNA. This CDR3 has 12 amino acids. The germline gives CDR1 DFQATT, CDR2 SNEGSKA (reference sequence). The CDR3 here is CSVSDGDQPQHF.

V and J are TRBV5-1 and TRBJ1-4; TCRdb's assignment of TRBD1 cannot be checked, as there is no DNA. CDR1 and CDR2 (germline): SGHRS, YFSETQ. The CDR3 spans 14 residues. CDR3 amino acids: CASSLNPCPEKLFF.

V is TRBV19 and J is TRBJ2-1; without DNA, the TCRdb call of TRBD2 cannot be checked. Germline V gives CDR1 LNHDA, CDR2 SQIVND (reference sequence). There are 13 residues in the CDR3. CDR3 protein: CASSVRGANVQFF.

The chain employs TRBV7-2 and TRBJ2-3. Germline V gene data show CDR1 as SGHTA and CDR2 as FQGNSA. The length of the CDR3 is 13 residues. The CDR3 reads CASSLVTRETQYF. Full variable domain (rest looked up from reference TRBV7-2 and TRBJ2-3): GAGVSQSPSNKVTEKGKDVELRCDPISGHTALYWYRQSLGQGLEFLIYFQGNSAPDKSGLPSDRFSAERTGGSVSTLTIQRTQQEDSAVYLCASSLVTRETQYFGPGTRLTVL.

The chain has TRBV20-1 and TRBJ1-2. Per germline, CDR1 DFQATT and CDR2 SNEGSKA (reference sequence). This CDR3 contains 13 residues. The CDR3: CSARDRSDYGYTF.

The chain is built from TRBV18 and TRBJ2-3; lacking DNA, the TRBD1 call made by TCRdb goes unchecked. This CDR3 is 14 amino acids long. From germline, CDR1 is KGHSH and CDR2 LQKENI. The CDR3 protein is CASESGQGADTQYF. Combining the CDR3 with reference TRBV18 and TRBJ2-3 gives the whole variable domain NAGVMQNPRHLVRRRGQEARLRCSPMKGHSHVYWYRQLPEEGLKFMVYLQKENIIDESGMPKERFSAEFPKEGPSILRIQQVVRGDSAAYFCASESGQGADTQYFGPGTRLTVL.

CDR3 amino acids: CASSQYRRFNEKLFF. This chain connects TRBV23-1 to TRBJ1-4. TRBV23-1 is an ORF; its function is uncertain. CDR3 length: 15 residues.

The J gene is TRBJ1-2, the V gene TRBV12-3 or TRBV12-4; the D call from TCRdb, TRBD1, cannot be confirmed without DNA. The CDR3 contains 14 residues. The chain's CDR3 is CASSATDREEGYTF.

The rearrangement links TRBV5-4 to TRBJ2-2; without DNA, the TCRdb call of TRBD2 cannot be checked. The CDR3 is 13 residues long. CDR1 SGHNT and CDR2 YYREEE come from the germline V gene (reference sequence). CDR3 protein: CVQQRAGTGELFF.

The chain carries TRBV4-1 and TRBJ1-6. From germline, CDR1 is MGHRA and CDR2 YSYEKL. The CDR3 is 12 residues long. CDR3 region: CASSQGLYPLHF.

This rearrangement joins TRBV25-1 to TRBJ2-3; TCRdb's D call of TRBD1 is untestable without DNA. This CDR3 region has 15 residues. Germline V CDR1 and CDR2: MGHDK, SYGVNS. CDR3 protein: CASSESNRGVDTQYF.

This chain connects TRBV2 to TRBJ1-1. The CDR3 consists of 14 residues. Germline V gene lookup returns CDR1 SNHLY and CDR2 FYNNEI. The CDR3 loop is CASVGLFASTEAFF.

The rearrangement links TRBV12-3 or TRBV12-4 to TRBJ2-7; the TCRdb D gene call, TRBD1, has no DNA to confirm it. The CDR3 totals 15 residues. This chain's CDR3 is CASRADRRSSYEQYF.

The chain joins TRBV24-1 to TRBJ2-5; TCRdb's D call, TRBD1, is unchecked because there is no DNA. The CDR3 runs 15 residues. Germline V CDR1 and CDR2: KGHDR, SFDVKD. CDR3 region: CATSDSQGPGETQYF.

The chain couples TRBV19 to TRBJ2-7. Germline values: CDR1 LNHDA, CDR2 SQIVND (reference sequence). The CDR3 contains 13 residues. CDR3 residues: CASSSRLLHEQYF.

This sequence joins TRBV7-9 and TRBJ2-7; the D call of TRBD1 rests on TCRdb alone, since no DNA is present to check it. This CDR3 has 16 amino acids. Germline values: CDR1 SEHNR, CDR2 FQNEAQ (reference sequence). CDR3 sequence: CASSLGTGGGRYEQYF.

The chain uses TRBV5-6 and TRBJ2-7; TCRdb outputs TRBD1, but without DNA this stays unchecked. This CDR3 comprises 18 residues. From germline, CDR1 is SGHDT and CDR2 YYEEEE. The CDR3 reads CASSSRGPVPSPLYEQYF. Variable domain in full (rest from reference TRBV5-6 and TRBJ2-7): DAGVTQSPTHLIKTRGQQVTLRCSPKSGHDTVSWYQQALGQGPQFIFQYYEEEERQRGNFPDRFSGHQFPNYSSELNVNALLLGDSALYLCASSSRGPVPSPLYEQYFGPGTRLTVT.

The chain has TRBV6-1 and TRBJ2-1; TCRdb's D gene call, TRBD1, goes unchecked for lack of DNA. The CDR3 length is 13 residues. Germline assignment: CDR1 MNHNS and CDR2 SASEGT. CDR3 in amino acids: CASSEAAGETGFF.

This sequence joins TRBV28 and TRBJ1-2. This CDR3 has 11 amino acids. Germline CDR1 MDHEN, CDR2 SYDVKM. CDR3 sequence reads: CASSHPRGYTF.

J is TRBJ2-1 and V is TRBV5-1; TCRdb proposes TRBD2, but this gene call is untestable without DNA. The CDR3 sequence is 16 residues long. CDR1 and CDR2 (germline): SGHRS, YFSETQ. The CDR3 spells CASSLNSGGSYNEQFF. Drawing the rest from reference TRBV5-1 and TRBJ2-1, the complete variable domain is KAGVTQTPRYLIKTRGQQVTLSCSPISGHRSVSWYQQTPGQGLQFLFEYFSETQRNKGNFPGRFSGRQFSNSRSEMNVSTLELGDSALYLCASSLNSGGSYNEQFFGPGTRLTVL.

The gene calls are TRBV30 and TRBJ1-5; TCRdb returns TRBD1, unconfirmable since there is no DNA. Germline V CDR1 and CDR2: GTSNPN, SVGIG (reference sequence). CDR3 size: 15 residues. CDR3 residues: CAWSVTGIHNQPQHF.